This TCR beta chain was profiled in a study of radiation and T cells in renal cell carcinoma (dated by TCRdb to about 2020). Notes on the research overall: Samples came from a clinical trial, in which primary renal cell carcinomas received 15 Gy stereotactic body radiation therapy followed by nephrectomy 4 weeks later. TCR beta sequencing covered over 50 samples in total, comprising approximately 26 tumors and roughly 27 peripheral blood samples. In the 55 or so samples combined, roughly 4.4 million unique CDR3 nucleotide sequences were found, encoding roughly 2.5 million unique CDR3 amino acid sequences. What the work shows at the level of the full study, not this receptor alone: An increase in top tumor clonotypes in blood was observed from baseline to 2 weeks post-radiation, followed by contraction by 4 weeks, which was taken to suggest transient expansion of tumor-resident clones. Because the trial had a single-armed design, the trial could not examine how radiation dose or scheduling affected the TCR repertoire. Changes in the blood repertoire were not tracked past 4 weeks after treatment. Because pretreatment tumor biopsies were not available, the baseline intratumoral presence of clonotypes could not be determined.

Concerning this clone: Its antigen remains unidentified. No quality values exist for individual bases; no much larger clone is one base distant.

What this sample's time point label stands for: blood 2 weeks post-SBRT. In the paper's terms, the treatment or condition label means: 15 Gy SBRT to primary tumor, nephrectomy 4 weeks later. To follow tumor-enriched clonotypes, serial peripheral blood was collected from radiation-treated patients at baseline and at 2 weeks and 4 weeks after SBRT. Every patient's renal cell carcinoma showed clear cell pathology. The QIAamp DNA Blood Mini Kit (Qiagen) was used to prepare genomic DNA for TCR sequencing. The analyses included only samples that passed all quality control checks. Counted from cysteine to phenylalanine, this CDR3 has 14 amino acids. Just CDR3 DNA is preserved here, 42 bases in frame from base 1. From the germline V gene (reference sequence), CDR1 is LNHDA and CDR2 is SQIVND. Relative to germline, V is 8 bases shorter and J is 8 bases shorter, with 21 bases between their ends. Following the manufacturer's recommendations, the immunoSEQ kit was used to generate TCR beta libraries from genomic DNA. For library preparation, a first multiplex PCR was performed with proprietary primers, followed by a second PCR in which unique barcodes were added, and bead cleanups were performed after each round. A positive control reaction and a negative control reaction, both provided in the kit, were run with every batch of samples. The final libraries underwent checking on an Agilent 4200 TapeStation D1000 ScreenTape, volumetric pooling, and quantification by qPCR. Sequencing ran on an Illumina NextSeq500 with a MidOutput 150-cycle cartridge, using 156 Read1 and 15 Index1 cycles with kit custom primers. The pooled library was loaded at 0.85 to 1 pM, with a roughly 20% PhiX control spiked in. Turning to the authors' computational methods: Vendor-processed data were analyzed in R, and a clonotype was defined as all T cells sharing the same CDR3 nucleotide sequence. For clone abundance analyses, frequencies were normalized to the 10,000 most abundant clones in each sample. Before analysis, public T cell clones were removed, and these numbered fewer than six per sample on average. A difference in abundance of at least 32-fold between compartments was used to define tumor-enriched and baseline blood-enriched clonotypes. A beta-binomial differential abundance model was applied to find clonotypes that expanded or contracted between blood time points. Tumor-blood repertoire similarity was measured with the Baroni-Urbani and Buser coefficient, and group comparisons used two-tailed Wilcoxon tests in R. The source is immuneACCESS, and TCRdb retained only in-frame sequences with V and J called. Part of the clones is not carried over; for the studies checked, unresolved V genes explain less than half of this, and the remainder is unexplained. For V, J and clone size, that table is used; D and trimming come from the DNA. Within this sample are around 76,000 clones, with 82% of them counted one time only. The ten top clones hold nearly 6% of the sample.

This sequence uses TRBV19 and TRBJ1-1; perhaps TRBD1 is the D gene, with 6 bases matching. This clonotype originated in a man between 60 and 70 years old with renal cell carcinoma. The sample in question was blood, obtained from a patient whose treatment included radiotherapy and nephrectomy. The CDR3 amino acid sequence is: CASPISRQDPEAFF. Read as DNA, the sequence is TGTGCCAGTCCTATCTCAAGACAGGACCCGGAAGCTTTCTTT. The variable domain in full, with residues beyond the CDR3 obtained from the reference TRBV19 and TRBJ1-1 genes, is DGGITQSPKYLFRKEGQNVTLSCEQNLNHDAMYWYRQDPGQGLRLIYYSQIVNDFQKGDIAEGYSVSREKKESFPLTVTSAQKNPTAFYLCASPISRQDPEAFFGQGTRLTVV.